The T cell receptor (beta chain) described here comes from a study of blood T cell repertoires in COVID-19. Overall study context: From T cells, B-cell-depleted T cells, or PBMCs came the material, which was cDNA or gDNA.

One Seattle source followed patients from active infection through their disease course. Only one count was recorded for this clone. This table comes from immunoSEQ multiplex PCR, and its TCRdb copy is limited to in-frame clones, with some not included. Altogether about 210,000 clones are present, around 80% being singletons, with the ten largest covering approximately 10%. There are 15 residues in the CDR3. V lost 1 base, J lost 7 bases, and 20 bases lay in between. CDR1 is SQVTM, CDR2 ANQGSEA, per germline. The chain recombines TRBV29-1 with TRBJ2-7; possible D gene TRBD2, 6 bases. The source of this sequence is a woman of 80 years or more with COVID-19, enrolled during active disease. Sequencing was carried out using peripheral blood. This CDR3 is CSVEVNQAGMGEQYF. In DNA, the CDR3 is TGCAGCGTTGAAGTAAACCAGGCGGGGATGGGGGAGCAGTACTTC.